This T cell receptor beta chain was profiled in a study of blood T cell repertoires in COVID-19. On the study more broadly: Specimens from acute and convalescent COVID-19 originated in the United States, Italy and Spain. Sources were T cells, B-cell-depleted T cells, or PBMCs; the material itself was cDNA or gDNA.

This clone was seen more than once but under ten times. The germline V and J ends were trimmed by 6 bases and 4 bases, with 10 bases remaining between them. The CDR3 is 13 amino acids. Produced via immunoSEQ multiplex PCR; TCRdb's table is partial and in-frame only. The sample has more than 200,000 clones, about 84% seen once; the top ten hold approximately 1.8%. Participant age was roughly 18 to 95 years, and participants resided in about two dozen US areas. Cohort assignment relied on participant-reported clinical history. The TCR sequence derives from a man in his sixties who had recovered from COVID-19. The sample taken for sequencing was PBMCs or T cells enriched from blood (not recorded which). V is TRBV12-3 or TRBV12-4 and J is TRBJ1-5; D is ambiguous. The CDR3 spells CASRPGGNQPQHF. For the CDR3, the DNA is TGTGCCAGCAGGCCGGGAGGAAATCAGCCCCAGCATTTT.